The 27 T cell receptor beta chains in this list originate from one sample, sequenced in a study of vaccination effects on CD4 cells after COVID-19. Sequencing was performed with immunoSEQ multiplex PCR; in TCRdb, only in-frame clones are kept and a portion is missing. The sample lists 27,000 or so clones; under 90% were seen once. Sequencing followed a ViraFEST assay step that expanded antigen-specific CD4+ T cells with viral peptide pools. Investigators separated out CD4+ T cells once approximately 10 days of culture had passed. Either the mRNA-1273 or the BNT162b2 vaccine was given to participants as two doses. No antigens are known for them. This sample comprised CD4+ T cells from PBMCs cultured with HCoV-NL63 spike peptides, obtained after COVID-19 vaccination. These receptors were collected from a human donor who received a COVID-19 vaccine. Some clones in this sample may be carry-over from other donors' samples.

This rearrangement joins TRBV5-4 to TRBJ2-3, with 10 bases matching TRBD1. V dropped 4 bases and J dropped 3; count of bases not matched to a gene: 2. The CDR3 is 14 residues long. Per the germline V gene, CDR1 is SGHNT and CDR2 is YYREEE (reference sequence). The CDR3 reads CASSPDRGTDTQYF. The CDR3 DNA is TGTGCCAGCAGCCCGGACAGGGGGACAGATACGCAGTATTTT.

The chain employs TRBV23-1 and TRBJ2-5, with D perhaps matching TRBD2 (5 bases). TRBV23-1 is designated an ORF whose function remains uncertain. Trimming removed 6 bases at V and 1 base at J, with 15 bases between. This CDR3 comprises 15 residues. This CDR3 reads CASSQEGSSQETQYF. Written as DNA, the CDR3 is TGCGCCAGCAGCCAAGAGGGCAGCTCCCAAGAGACCCAGTACTTC.

V usage is TRBV4-2 and J usage is TRBJ2-5; D gene ambiguous. The CDR3 runs 17 residues. V was pared by 0 bases and J by 2 bases, with 16 bases between. Per germline, CDR1 LGHNA and CDR2 YNFKEQ. The CDR3: CASSQDLVRSYQETQYF. The CDR3 DNA reads as TGTGCCAGCAGCCAAGATCTAGTTAGATCTTATCAAGAGACCCAGTACTTC.

This CDR3 reads CASSYGVPGDQYF. CDR3 DNA sequence: TGTGCCAGCAGTTACGGGGTCCCAGGGGACCAGTACTTC. The chain recombines TRBV6-2 or TRBV6-3 with TRBJ2-5; weak D call: TRBD1 (6 bases). The CDR3 extends over 13 amino acids. CDR1 is MNHEY, CDR2 SVGEGT, per germline. V was clipped by 2 bases and J by 10 bases, with 14 bases between them.

This clone was seen a single time. The V gene is TRBV9, the J gene TRBJ1-4; D is perhaps TRBD1 (6 bases). The CDR3 length is 16 residues. The germline V gene has CDR1 SGDLS and CDR2 YYNGEE. V lost 3 bases to trimming and J lost 5 bases, with 17 bases between them. The CDR3 coding sequence is TGTGCCAGCAGCGAGACCCCGGGACACGGAAATGAAAAACTGTTTTTT. Its translation: CASSETPGHGNEKLFF.

In this sample, this clone turned up a few times. The V gene is TRBV3-1 (or the pseudogene TRBV3-2), the J gene TRBJ1-3; 7 nucleotides agree with TRBD1. The CDR3 length is 16 residues. The J segment lost 0 bases and the V segment lost 5 bases, leaving 7 bases of the junction unmatched. Germline V gene sequence: CDR1 LGHDT, CDR2 YNNKEL (reference sequence). This chain's CDR3 is CASSTGQAFSGNTIYF. The CDR3 DNA sequence: TGTGCCAGCAGCACAGGACAGGCTTTCTCTGGAAACACCATATATTTT.

This clone was seen only once. V is TRBV29-1 and J is TRBJ1-2; 7 bases agree with TRBD1. The CDR3 spans 13 residues. The germline CDR1 and CDR2 sequences are SQVTM and ANQGSEA. J was trimmed by 2 bases and V by 6 bases; bases with no gene match: 6. CDR3: CSVHRGQNYGYTF. CDR3 DNA sequence: TGCAGCGTCCACAGGGGACAGAACTATGGCTACACCTTC. Filled out from reference TRBV29-1 and TRBJ1-2, the complete variable domain reads SAVISQKPSRDICQRGTSLTIQCQVDSQVTMMFWYRQQPGQSLTLIATANQGSEATYESGFVIDKFPISRPNLTFSTLTVSNMSPEDSSIYLCSVHRGQNYGYTFGSGTRLTVV.

This clone was seen a single time. The chain is built from TRBV18 and TRBJ2-5; D is perhaps TRBD2 (5 bases). The length of the CDR3 is 13 residues. Germline V gene sequence: CDR1 KGHSH, CDR2 LQKENI. Trimming removed 0 bases from V and 3 bases from J, with 5 bases in between. CDR3: CASSPPGEETQYF. CDR3 in DNA: TGTGCCAGCTCACCACCGGGAGAAGAGACCCAGTACTTC.

The V gene is TRBV24-1, the J gene TRBJ2-5, with 8 bases aligning to TRBD2. The CDR3 has 15 amino acids. Germline CDR1 and CDR2: KGHDR and SFDVKD. The junction had 6 bases not matched to a gene; V was cut back by 6 bases and J by 1 base. CDR3 bases: TGTGCCACCAGTTCCCCGGGAGGGCCCCAAGAGACCCAGTACTTC. Residues: CATSSPGGPQETQYF.

As regards this clone: This CDR3 is also generated by other DNA sequences in the sample. The chain has TRBV5-1 and TRBJ2-5; 7 nucleotides agree with TRBD2. The V gene's germline CDR1 is SGHRS and CDR2 YFSETQ. With 4 bases clipped from V and 1 base from J, the junction kept 4 bases outside the gene matches. The CDR3 has 14 amino acids. The CDR3 protein is CASSPGTIQETQYF. CDR3 DNA sequence: TGCGCCAGCAGCCCGGGGACTATCCAAGAGACCCAGTACTTC.

CDR3 nucleotides: TGTGCCAGCAGCCGACTCCCCGGACTGGGGCAAGACACCGGGGAGCTGTTTTTT. This sequence encodes CASSRLPGLGQDTGELFF. The rearrangement links TRBV14 to TRBJ2-2; either TRBD1 or TRBD2 may fit D (5 bases each). There are 18 residues in the CDR3. Germline lookup yields CDR1 SGHDN and CDR2 FVKESK. Trimming cost V 4 bases and J 3 bases, with 21 bases left between them. Based on the CDR3 plus reference TRBV14 and TRBJ2-2, the full variable domain is EAGVTQFPSHSVIEKGQTVTLRCDPISGHDNLYWYRRVMGKEIKFLLHFVKESKQDESGMPNNRFLAERTGGTYSTLKVQPAELEDSGVYFCASSRLPGLGQDTGELFFGEGSRLTVL.

A word on this clone: Other DNA variants within this sample encode the same CDR3. This chain connects TRBV30 to TRBJ1-5, with 7 bases matching TRBD1. The CDR3 runs to 13 residues. Germline V gene sequence: CDR1 GTSNPN, CDR2 SVGIG (reference sequence). After removal of 0 bases from V and 5 bases from J, the junction contained 1 base not matched to a gene. The CDR3: CAWSVQGDQPQHF. The CDR3 coding sequence is TGTGCCTGGAGTGTTCAGGGGGATCAGCCCCAGCATTTT.

The rearrangement joins TRBV7-2 to TRBJ1-3, with D uncertain. The CDR3 consists of 16 residues. Germline V lookup: CDR1 SGHTA, CDR2 FQGNSA. The V gene lost 2 bases and the J gene lost 1 base, with 12 bases spanning the gap. CDR3 bases: TGTGCCAGCAGCTTATTCGCGTCAGGTTCTGGAAACACCATATATTTT. The encoded protein is CASSLFASGSGNTIYF.

The J gene is TRBJ2-3, the V gene TRBV5-1; 10 bases align to TRBD2. CDR3 length: 16 residues. CDR1 SGHRS and CDR2 YFSETQ come from the germline V gene. The J segment lost 2 bases and the V segment lost 2 bases, leaving 5 bases of the junction unmatched. The chain's CDR3 is CASSFLLAGDTDTQYF. The CDR3 DNA reads TGCGCCAGCAGCTTTCTCCTAGCGGGGGACACAGATACGCAGTATTTT.

This clone came up once. The chain has TRBV5-1 and TRBJ2-5; 8 bases align to TRBD1. CDR3 length equals 14 residues. With V trimmed by 4 bases and J by 3 bases, 5 bases remained unmatched. CDR1 SGHRS and CDR2 YFSETQ come from the germline V gene. CDR3 coding DNA: TGCGCCAGCAGCGTCGGGACAGGCGAAGAGACCCAGTACTTC. Its protein product is CASSVGTGEETQYF.

This chain links TRBV5-1 with TRBJ2-5, with no clear D. Per germline, CDR1 SGHRS and CDR2 YFSETQ. The CDR3 covers 14 residues. Trimming shortened V by 0 bases and J by 1 base, and 7 bases separated the two germline ends. The DNA of the CDR3 is TGCGCCAGCAGCTTGGACAAGATCCAAGAGACCCAGTACTTC. Translating gives CASSLDKIQETQYF.

The chain is built from TRBV6-5 and TRBJ1-4; the D gene is possibly TRBD1 (5 bases). Per the germline V gene, CDR1 is MNHEY and CDR2 is SVGAGI. The CDR3 is 14 residues long. Trimming left V 8 bases short and J 2 bases short, with 12 bases between. The CDR3 bases are TGTGCCAGCCGCCGGGACGTCACTAATGAAAAACTGTTTTTT. The encoded protein is CASRRDVTNEKLFF.

The chain combines TRBV7-2 with TRBJ1-2, with D uncertain. The CDR3 length is 13 residues. Germline V lookup: CDR1 SGHTA, CDR2 FQGNSA. The ends were cut back, 5 bases at V and 5 bases at J, with 12 bases in the middle. CDR3: CASSDPGRYGYTF. The CDR3 DNA reads TGTGCCAGCAGCGACCCCGGGCGGTATGGCTACACCTTC. Variable domain in full (rest from reference TRBV7-2 and TRBJ1-2): GAGVSQSPSNKVTEKGKDVELRCDPISGHTALYWYRQSLGQGLEFLIYFQGNSAPDKSGLPSDRFSAERTGGSVSTLTIQRTQQEDSAVYLCASSDPGRYGYTFGSGTRLTVV.

The V and J genes are TRBV10-3 and TRBJ1-2, with a weak D call TRBD1 (6 bases). CDR3 size: 16 residues. CDR1 ENHRY and CDR2 SYGVKD come from the germline V gene. V was pared by 5 bases and J by 5 bases, with 21 bases between. CDR3 in amino acids: CAISIEGAGDRYGYTF. The CDR3 DNA reads as TGTGCCATCAGTATAGAAGGAGCAGGGGACCGATATGGCTACACCTTC.

This clone turned up a few times. This chain links TRBV6-2 or TRBV6-3 with TRBJ2-5; 14 nucleotides align to TRBD2. V dropped 6 bases and J dropped 4; count of bases not matched to a gene: 4. CDR1 MNHEY and CDR2 SVGEGT come from the germline V gene. The CDR3 is 15 residues long. DNA for the CDR3: TGTGCCAGCAGCAGACTAGCGGGGGGGCGAGAGACCCAGTACTTC. Translated: CASSRLAGGRETQYF.

V is TRBV18 and J is TRBJ2-5; TRBD2 agrees at 10 bases. The length of the CDR3 is 16 residues. J was trimmed by 2 bases and V by 4 bases; bases with no gene match: 7. Germline CDR1 reads KGHSH; CDR2 reads LQKENI. CDR3 sequence reads: CASSRPGLALQETQYF. As DNA, the CDR3 is TGTGCCAGCTCACGGCCGGGACTAGCGCTTCAAGAGACCCAGTACTTC. Drawing the rest from reference TRBV18 and TRBJ2-5, the complete variable domain is NAGVMQNPRHLVRRRGQEARLRCSPMKGHSHVYWYRQLPEEGLKFMVYLQKENIIDESGMPKERFSAEFPKEGPSILRIQQVVRGDSAAYFCASSRPGLALQETQYFGPGTRLLVL.

This clone came up a few times. The CDR3, as DNA: TGTGCCAGCAGCTTCGACAGGGCGAACAATCAGCCCCAGCATTTT. Amino acid sequence: CASSFDRANNQPQHF. This chain links TRBV7-2 with TRBJ1-5, with 7 bases aligning to TRBD1. V lost 3 bases and J lost 3; bases outside the gene matches: 5. Germline V gene data show CDR1 as SGHTA and CDR2 as FQGNSA. The CDR3 consists of 15 residues.

The CDR3: CASSPRQGTDTQYF. CDR3 sequence (DNA): TGTGCCAGTAGTCCAAGACAGGGAACAGATACGCAGTATTTT. The J gene is TRBJ2-3, the V gene TRBV19; 7 positions agree with TRBD1. Germline values: CDR1 LNHDA, CDR2 SQIVND (reference sequence). This CDR3 is built from 14 residues. The junction had 5 bases not matched to a gene; V was cut back by 5 bases and J by 3 bases. Full variable domain (remainder filled in from reference TRBV19 and TRBJ2-3): DGGITQSPKYLFRKEGQNVTLSCEQNLNHDAMYWYRQDPGQGLRLIYYSQIVNDFQKGDIAEGYSVSREKKESFPLTVTSAQKNPTAFYLCASSPRQGTDTQYFGPGTRLTVL.

The rearrangement joins TRBV9 to TRBJ2-3; D is perhaps TRBD1 or TRBD2 (5 bases each). Between the trimmed V and J ends, which lost 0 bases and 4 bases, there was a span of 9 bases. From germline, CDR1 is SGDLS and CDR2 YYNGEE. The CDR3 is made up of 14 amino acids. The CDR3 loop is CASSVAVGADTQYF. Written as DNA, the CDR3 is TGTGCCAGCAGCGTAGCGGTGGGGGCAGATACGCAGTATTTT.

The rearrangement links TRBV30 to TRBJ2-2, with D perhaps TRBD2 (5 bases). This CDR3 comprises 15 residues. Germline V gene sequence: CDR1 GTSNPN, CDR2 SVGIG (reference sequence). V lost 3 bases and J lost 1, with 12 bases in between. This CDR3 reads CAWSTGNGNTGELFF. The CDR3 DNA follows: TGTGCCTGGAGCACGGGGAATGGGAACACCGGGGAGCTGTTTTTT.

The chain employs TRBV3-1 (or the pseudogene TRBV3-2) and TRBJ2-3, with TRBD1 matching over 11 bases. V lost 4 bases and J lost 5; bases outside the gene matches: 2. Germline lookup yields CDR1 LGHDT and CDR2 YNNKEL (reference sequence). The CDR3 spans 14 residues. The CDR3 nucleotides are TGTGCCAGCAGCCCGGGACAGGGGGGAGATACGCAGTATTTT. Encoded protein: CASSPGQGGDTQYF.

The chain carries TRBV5-1 and TRBJ2-2; TRBD2 agrees at 14 bases. The CDR3 contains 18 residues. Germline values: CDR1 SGHRS, CDR2 YFSETQ. J lost 4 bases, V lost 0 bases, and 5 bases had no gene match. This CDR3 is CASSLGTSGGYGTGELFF. CDR3 nucleotides: TGCGCCAGCAGCTTGGGGACTAGCGGGGGGTACGGCACCGGGGAGCTGTTTTTT.